The 20 T cell receptor beta chains below come from one sample, sequenced in a study of cytomegalovirus exposure and HLA in healthy donors. PCR amplification relied on 60 Vbeta primers (plus 13 Jbeta primers). The data were produced by immunoSEQ multiplex PCR, yet TCRdb's version contains in-frame clones alone and is incomplete. Here the sample spans some 200,000 clones, approximately 84% being singletons. Sample: PBMCs. All receptors derive from a middle-aged woman in good health and CMV-seronegative.

The chain couples TRBV29-1 to TRBJ2-3; 9 nucleotides match TRBD2. In germline, CDR1 is SQVTM, CDR2 ANQGSEA. CDR3 length: 15 amino acids. J was trimmed by 2 bases and V by 8 bases; bases with no gene match: 11. CDR3 loop: CSSGGSGGITDTQYF. The CDR3 DNA reads as TGCAGCTCCGGGGGTAGCGGGGGAATCACAGATACGCAGTATTTT.

The sample holds one count of this clone. CDR3 sequence: CASSLVGTGGPSPLHF. The CDR3 DNA sequence: TGTGCCAGCAGCTTAGTTGGGACAGGGGGACCCTCACCCCTCCACTTT. The chain couples TRBV7-9 to TRBJ1-6; TRBD1 matches at 11 bases. Germline lookup yields CDR1 SEHNR and CDR2 FQNEAQ (reference sequence). V lost 1 base and J lost 10; bases outside the gene matches: 6. The CDR3 runs 16 residues.

The V call is TRBV27, the J call TRBJ1-6, with no clear D. CDR1 and CDR2 (germline): MNHEY, SMNVEV (reference sequence). V was shortened by 0 bases and J by 9 bases, with 18 bases between the two germline ends. This CDR3 contains 17 residues. CDR3 in DNA: TGTGCCAGCAGTTTATCGTCGGGGATGATAACGAGTTCACCCCTCCACTTT. It codes for CASSLSSGMITSSPLHF.

The rearrangement uses TRBV6-5 and TRBJ2-3, with 9 positions matching TRBD1. CDR1 MNHEY and CDR2 SVGAGI come from the germline V gene. This CDR3 is 14 amino acids long. The ends lost 2 bases at V and 7 bases at J; junction bases unmatched: 4. Here the CDR3 reads CASSYGTGRNTQYF. DNA for the CDR3: TGTGCCAGCAGTTACGGGACAGGGAGGAATACGCAGTATTTT.

This rearrangement joins TRBV10-3 to TRBJ2-2; the D is unclear. From germline, CDR1 is ENHRY and CDR2 SYGVKD. Trimming removed 2 bases at V and 8 bases at J, with 15 bases between. This CDR3 is 15 amino acids long. This CDR3 is CAISERVIRQGELFF. The CDR3 nucleotides read TGTGCCATCAGTGAGCGGGTGATTCGTCAGGGGGAGCTGTTTTTT.

This sequence joins TRBV7-2 and TRBJ1-5; 8 positions match TRBD1. The CDR3 spans 14 residues. V was clipped by 8 bases and J by 0 bases; unmatched bases: 3. Germline V CDR1 and CDR2: SGHTA, FQGNSA. The CDR3 region is CASVTGDSNQPQHF. CDR3 in DNA: TGTGCCAGCGTGACAGGGGATAGCAATCAGCCCCAGCATTTT.

The V and J genes are TRBV19 and TRBJ2-1; D is perhaps TRBD1 (6 bases). CDR1 is LNHDA, CDR2 SQIVND, per germline (reference sequence). CDR3 length equals 13 residues. V shed 4 bases and J shed 8 bases, with 12 bases lying between them. The CDR3: CASSTRHRDEQFF. The CDR3 bases are TGTGCCAGTAGTACAAGACACAGGGATGAGCAGTTCTTC.

This chain connects TRBV7-8 to TRBJ1-4; D remains unclear. Between the trimmed V and J ends, which lost 6 bases and 8 bases, there was a span of 16 bases. CDR3 length: 14 amino acids. In germline, CDR1 is SGHVS, CDR2 FQNEAQ. The CDR3 DNA reads TGTGCCAGCAGGGAGACGGCCCGGGGAGAAAAACTGTTTTTT. Amino acids: CASRETARGEKLFF.

J is TRBJ2-5 and V is TRBV10-3; TRBD1 aligns across 12 bases. In germline, CDR1 is ENHRY, CDR2 SYGVKD. This CDR3 is 15 amino acids long. V dropped 6 bases and J dropped 3; count of bases not matched to a gene: 5. CDR3 DNA sequence: TGTGCCATCAGCCGGGGACAGGGGGCCAAAGAGACCCAGTACTTC. This encodes CAISRGQGAKETQYF.

This clone was seen once. The chain joins TRBV11-2 to TRBJ1-6, with 7 bases matching TRBD1. Germline assignment: CDR1 SGHAT and CDR2 FQNNGV. The CDR3 consists of 15 residues. Trimming removed 3 bases from V and 9 bases from J; junction bases left unmatched: 8. In DNA form, the CDR3 reads TGTGCCAGCAGCTTGGAGGGGACAGTGGGTTCACCCCTCCACTTT. Amino acids: CASSLEGTVGSPLHF.

The chain uses TRBV4-3 and TRBJ2-3; a weak D match, TRBD1 (6 bases). Trimming took 0 bases from V and 2 from J, leaving 15 bases between them. Germline CDR1 reads LGHNA; CDR2 reads YSLEER. This CDR3 is 17 amino acids long. The CDR3 DNA reads TGCGCCAGCAGCCAAGAGTCGGGACGGACAGTCACAGATACGCAGTATTTT. This translates into CASSQESGRTVTDTQYF.

This clone was counted only a few times. V gene TRBV6-1 combines with J gene TRBJ2-7; TRBD1 might be the D (6 bases). V was clipped by 2 bases and J by 4 bases, with 12 bases between them. Germline CDR1 MNHNS, CDR2 SASEGT. The CDR3 totals 14 residues. The CDR3 bases are TGTGCCAGCAGTGAACCGACAGGCCCATACGAGCAGTACTTC. Amino acids: CASSEPTGPYEQYF.

This rearrangement joins TRBV28 to TRBJ1-1; no reliable D call. Germline V gene data show CDR1 as MDHEN and CDR2 as SYDVKM. V lost 7 bases, J lost 3 bases, and 9 bases lay in between. The CDR3 has 12 residues. The CDR3 DNA reads TGTGCCAGCATCAATTTGTACACTGAAGCTTTCTTT. It translates to CASINLYTEAFF.

V and J are TRBV7-2 and TRBJ2-2; TRBD2 matches 8 bases. V was clipped by 10 bases and J by 5 bases; unmatched bases: 12. The CDR3 runs to 15 residues. CDR1 and CDR2 from the germline V gene are SGHTA and FQGNSA. The CDR3 spells CATWSGGGRTGELFF. In DNA form, the CDR3 reads TGTGCCACCTGGTCGGGGGGGGGCCGAACCGGGGAGCTGTTTTTT.

This rearrangement joins TRBV4-2 to TRBJ1-1; 9 nucleotides agree with TRBD1. J lost 0 bases, V lost 4 bases, and 9 bases had no gene match. This CDR3 region has 17 residues. The germline V gene encodes CDR1 LGHNA and CDR2 YNFKEQ. The CDR3 nucleotides are TGTGCCAGCAGCCCCAAGGTACAGGGGGCTATGAACACTGAAGCTTTCTTT. Protein sequence: CASSPKVQGAMNTEAFF.

This chain connects TRBV5-1 to TRBJ1-1, with TRBD1 matching over 7 bases. From germline, CDR1 is SGHRS and CDR2 YFSETQ. The CDR3 totals 15 residues. The ends lost 6 bases at V and 0 bases at J; junction bases unmatched: 8. CDR3 nucleotide sequence: TGCGCCAGCACCGATTCAGGGGGTTTGAACACTGAAGCTTTCTTT. Protein sequence: CASTDSGGLNTEAFF.

This chain uses TRBV2 with TRBJ1-6; weak D call: TRBD1 (6 bases). The V gene lost 4 bases and the J gene lost 10 bases, with 14 bases spanning the gap. Germline CDR1 and CDR2: SNHLY and FYNNEI. The CDR3 contains 14 residues. The CDR3 is CASSGTGQPSPLHF. The CDR3 bases are TGTGCCAGCAGTGGAACAGGGCAGCCCTCACCCCTCCACTTT.

This clone was picked up a small number of times. The rearrangement links TRBV14 to TRBJ2-3; the D is unclear. The CDR3 is made up of 14 amino acids. Germline CDR1 and CDR2: SGHDN and FVKESK. V gave up 0 bases and J gave up 6 bases, with 10 bases separating them. CDR3 bases: TGTGCCAGCAGCCAAGAGGGCTATTGGGATACGCAGTATTTT. Translation: CASSQEGYWDTQYF.

The chain combines TRBV25-1 with TRBJ1-3; D not resolved. The CDR3 is 15 amino acids. From germline, CDR1 is MGHDK and CDR2 SYGVNS. Trimming shortened V by 6 bases and J by 1 base, and 13 bases separated the two germline ends. Here the CDR3 reads CASRPTRGSGNTIYF. The CDR3 DNA reads as TGTGCCAGCAGACCTACCCGAGGGTCTGGAAACACCATATATTTT.

The gene calls are TRBV7-9 and TRBJ2-7, with D perhaps TRBD1 (5 bases). Germline V CDR1 and CDR2: SEHNR, FQNEAQ (reference sequence). The CDR3 runs 13 residues. Trimming pared 3 bases from V and 3 bases from J, leaving 9 bases between. CDR3 sequence (DNA): TGTGCCAGCAGCTTTGACAGTGGCTACGAGCAGTACTTC. As protein: CASSFDSGYEQYF. The variable domain in full, with the rest retrieved from reference TRBV7-9 and TRBJ2-7, is DTGVSQNPRHKITKRGQNVTFRCDPISEHNRLYWYRQTLGQGPEFLTYFQNEAQLEKSRLLSDRFSAERPKGSFSTLEIQRTEQGDSAMYLCASSFDSGYEQYFGPGTRLTVT.